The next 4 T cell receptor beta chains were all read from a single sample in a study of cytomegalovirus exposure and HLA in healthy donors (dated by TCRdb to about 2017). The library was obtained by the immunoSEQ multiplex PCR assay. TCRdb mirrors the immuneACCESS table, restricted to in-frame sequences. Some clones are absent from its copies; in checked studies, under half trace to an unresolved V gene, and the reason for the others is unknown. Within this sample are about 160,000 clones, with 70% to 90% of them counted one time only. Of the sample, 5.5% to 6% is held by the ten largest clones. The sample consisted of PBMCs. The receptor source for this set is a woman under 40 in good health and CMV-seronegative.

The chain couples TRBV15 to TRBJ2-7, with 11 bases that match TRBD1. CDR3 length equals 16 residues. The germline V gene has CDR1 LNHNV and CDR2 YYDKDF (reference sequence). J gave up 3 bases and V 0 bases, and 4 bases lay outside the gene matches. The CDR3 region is CATSRERTGGFYEQYF. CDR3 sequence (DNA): TGTGCCACCAGCAGAGAACGGACAGGGGGCTTCTACGAGCAGTACTTC.

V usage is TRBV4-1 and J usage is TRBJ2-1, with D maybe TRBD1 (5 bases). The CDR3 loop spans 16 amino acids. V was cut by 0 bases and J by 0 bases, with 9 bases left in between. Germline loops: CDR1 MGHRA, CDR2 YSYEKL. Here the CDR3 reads CASSQDRQSSYNEQFF. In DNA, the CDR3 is TGCGCCAGCAGCCAAGATCGACAGAGCTCCTACAATGAGCAGTTCTTC.

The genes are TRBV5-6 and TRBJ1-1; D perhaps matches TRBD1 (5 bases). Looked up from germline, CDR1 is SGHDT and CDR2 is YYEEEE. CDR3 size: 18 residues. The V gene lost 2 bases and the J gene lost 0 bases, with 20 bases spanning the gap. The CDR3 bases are TGTGCCAGCAGCTTCGGGGTCGGAGGCAGGGCTGTGAACACTGAAGCTTTCTTT. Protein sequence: CASSFGVGGRAVNTEAFF. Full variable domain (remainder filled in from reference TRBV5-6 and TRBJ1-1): DAGVTQSPTHLIKTRGQQVTLRCSPKSGHDTVSWYQQALGQGPQFIFQYYEEEERQRGNFPDRFSGHQFPNYSSELNVNALLLGDSALYLCASSFGVGGRAVNTEAFFGQGTRLTVV.

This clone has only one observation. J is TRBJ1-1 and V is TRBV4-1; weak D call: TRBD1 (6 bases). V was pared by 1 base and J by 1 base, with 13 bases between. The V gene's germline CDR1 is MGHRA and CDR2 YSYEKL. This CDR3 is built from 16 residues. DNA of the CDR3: TGCGCCAGCAGCCAAGGCGTCGGACAGCAGAACACTGAAGCTTTCTTT. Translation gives CASSQGVGQQNTEAFF.